This T cell receptor (beta chain) derives from a study of cytomegalovirus exposure and HLA in healthy donors. The V end lost 5 bases, the J end lost 6 bases, and 14 bases lay between the germline ends. This CDR3 region has 14 residues. CDR1 and CDR2 from the germline V gene are MNHEY and SMNVEV (reference sequence). Some clones are missing from TCRdb's copy, which holds only in-frame ones; the method was immunoSEQ multiplex PCR. This sample carries roughly 270,000 clones, over 75% of them seen once, and the ten largest clones take approximately 0.9%. This TCR came from a woman between 18 and 30 years old in good health and CMV-seronegative. The chain links TRBV27 to TRBJ2-1, with D perhaps matching TRBD2 (5 bases). The sequencing sample was made of PBMCs. CDR3 loop: CASSPSAGSNEQFF. CDR3 coding DNA: TGTGCCAGCAGTCCCAGCGCTGGGAGCAATGAGCAGTTCTTC.